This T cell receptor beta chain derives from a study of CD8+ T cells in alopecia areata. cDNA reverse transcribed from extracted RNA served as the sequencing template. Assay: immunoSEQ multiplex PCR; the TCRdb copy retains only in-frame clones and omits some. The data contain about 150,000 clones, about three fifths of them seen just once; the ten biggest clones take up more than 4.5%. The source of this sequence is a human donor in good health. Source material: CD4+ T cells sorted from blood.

The CDR3 coding sequence is TGTGCCAGCAGCGCCGCTAGCACAGATACGCAGTATTTT. It yields the protein CASSAASTDTQYF. V usage is TRBV9 and J usage is TRBJ2-3, with no clear D. Looked up from germline, CDR1 is SGDLS and CDR2 is YYNGEE. This CDR3 contains 13 residues. Between the trimmed V and J ends, which lost 3 bases and 0 bases, there was a span of 5 bases.